The 18 T cell receptor beta chains presented below share a single source sample, sequenced in a study of blood T cell repertoires in COVID-19. Using immunoSEQ multiplex PCR, the repertoire was profiled, and TCRdb retains in-frame clones only, with some absent. The table records about 180,000 clones, around nine tenths of them present only once. Sequencing was done on a sample of peripheral blood. All receptors derive from a woman aged 65 to 85 with COVID-19, enrolled during active disease.

The CDR3 protein is CASSIETGNQPQHF. For the CDR3, the DNA is TGTGCCAGTAGTATCGAGACAGGGAATCAGCCCCAGCATTTT. The V call is TRBV19, the J call TRBJ1-5; 7 nucleotides agree with TRBD1. The V segment lost 3 bases and the J segment 4 bases; nucleotides outside the gene matches: 3. CDR1 is LNHDA, CDR2 SQIVND, per germline (reference sequence). CDR3 length: 14 residues.

Details on this clone: Other DNA sequences within the sample encode an identical CDR3. This sequence joins TRBV7-9 and TRBJ2-2; 12 bases are a match to TRBD2. V was pared by 2 bases and J by 5 bases, with 0 bases of the junction left unmatched. CDR3 length equals 15 residues. From germline, CDR1 is SEHNR and CDR2 FQNEAQ (reference sequence). The CDR3 region is CASSLLAGGTGELFF. The CDR3 DNA is TGTGCCAGCAGCTTACTAGCGGGAGGGACCGGGGAGCTGTTTTTT.

The CDR3 sequence: CARQDRANEKLFF. The CDR3 DNA follows: TGTGCCAGACAGGACAGGGCTAATGAAAAACTGTTTTTT. The chain couples TRBV2 to TRBJ1-4, with 8 bases matching TRBD1. Germline V CDR1 and CDR2: SNHLY, FYNNEI. CDR3 length: 13 residues. The trim removed 9 bases at V and 3 bases at J, leaving 3 bases unmatched.

The count of this clone is one. The V and J genes are TRBV4-2 and TRBJ1-1, with 10 bases aligning to TRBD1. The germline CDR1 and CDR2 sequences are LGHNA and YNFKEQ. This CDR3 spans 14 amino acids. V trimming: 4 bases; J trimming: 4 bases; junction bases outside the gene matches: 3. The CDR3 spells CASSPWTGGTEAFF. The CDR3 DNA sequence: TGTGCCAGCAGCCCGTGGACAGGGGGCACTGAAGCTTTCTTT.

This chain uses TRBV12-3 or TRBV12-4 with TRBJ2-3; no reliable D call. Trimming pared 3 bases from V and 6 bases from J, leaving 10 bases between. The CDR3 is made up of 13 amino acids. The CDR3 sequence is CASSFNRWDTQYF. As DNA, the CDR3 is TGTGCCAGCAGTTTCAATCGGTGGGATACGCAGTATTTT.

V and J are TRBV19 and TRBJ1-1, with TRBD1 matching over 10 bases. Trimming cost V 6 bases and J 1 base; bases outside gene matches: 11. This CDR3 region has 17 residues. Germline-derived CDR1 and CDR2 are LNHDA and SQIVND (reference sequence). The CDR3: CASSRRTGGTENTEAFF. The CDR3 nucleotides are TGTGCCAGTAGCCGAAGGACAGGGGGGACCGAGAACACTGAAGCTTTCTTT.

This clone turned up a few times. This rearrangement joins TRBV2 to TRBJ2-1; 15 nucleotides agree with TRBD2. CDR1 is SNHLY and CDR2 is FYNNEI in the germline V gene. Germline trimming cut 6 bases from V and 0 bases from J; bases unmatched to any gene: 9. The CDR3 extends over 19 amino acids. The DNA for the CDR3 is TGTGCCAGCAGGCTGGGACTAGCGGGAGGACCGGACTCCTACAATGAGCAGTTCTTC. Its protein product is CASRLGLAGGPDSYNEQFF.

The J gene is TRBJ1-2, the V gene TRBV4-2; D not resolved. V was clipped by 1 base and J by 7 bases, with 19 bases between them. The germline gives CDR1 LGHNA, CDR2 YNFKEQ. The CDR3 spans 16 residues. The DNA for the CDR3 is TGTGCCAGCAGCCAAGCTTTTGGGCAGTCCGATGTTGGCTACACCTTC. Translation: CASSQAFGQSDVGYTF.

The chain combines TRBV20-1 with TRBJ2-5, with unresolved D. The germline V gene has CDR1 DFQATT and CDR2 SNEGSKA (reference sequence). Deletions cut 3 bases from V and 0 bases from J, with 11 bases between. CDR3 size: 14 residues. This CDR3 reads CSASVEVYQETQYF. The CDR3 DNA is TGCAGTGCTAGTGTAGAGGTATACCAAGAGACCCAGTACTTC.

This rearrangement joins TRBV21-1 to TRBJ2-4; the table's D gene call, TRBD1, was not cross checked with the DNA. TRBV21-1 is designated a pseudogene. The CDR3 runs to 11 residues. The CDR3 DNA sequence: TGTGCCAGCAGCAGCCGGGACAGGGCTCTCTTC. Its translation: CASSSRDRALF.

This chain uses TRBV9 with TRBJ1-2, with TRBD1 identical over 11 bases. Germline V lookup: CDR1 SGDLS, CDR2 YYNGEE. The CDR3 is made up of 14 amino acids. The ends lost 4 bases at V and 7 bases at J; junction bases unmatched: 6. The DNA for the CDR3 is TGTGCCAGCAGCTCGGACAGGGGGCTGGGTGGCTACACCTTC. Translating it yields CASSSDRGLGGYTF. The full variable domain, in which reference TRBV9 and TRBJ1-2 provide the parts outside the CDR3, is DSGVTQTPKHLITATGQRVTLRCSPRSGDLSVYWYQQSLDQGLQFLIQYYNGEERAKGNILERFSAQQFPDLHSELNLSSLELGDSALYFCASSSDRGLGGYTFGSGTRLTVV.

In nucleotides, the CDR3 is TGTGCCAGCAAGACTCAACAAGCCTACGAGCAGTACTTC. This encodes CASKTQQAYEQYF. The chain has TRBV2 and TRBJ2-7; D gene unclear. This CDR3 is 13 amino acids long. The V and J ends lost 7 bases and 2 bases respectively, with 12 bases between them. Per germline, CDR1 SNHLY and CDR2 FYNNEI.

The CDR3 here is CATSRVLGKNTEAFF. The DNA for the CDR3 is TGTGCCACCAGCAGAGTTCTCGGGAAGAACACTGAAGCTTTCTTT. The V and J genes are TRBV15 and TRBJ1-1; no reliable D call. The CDR3 runs 15 residues. Looked up from germline, CDR1 is LNHNV and CDR2 is YYDKDF (reference sequence). Trimming pared 1 base from V and 1 base from J, leaving 10 bases between.

This clone was counted a single time. The chain employs TRBV20-1 and TRBJ2-7; D might be TRBD1 (5 bases). The CDR3 loop spans 12 amino acids. Germline V gene lookup returns CDR1 DFQATT and CDR2 SNEGSKA (reference sequence). The V gene lost 3 bases and the J gene lost 0 bases, with 6 bases spanning the gap. The CDR3 here is CSASRGSYEQYF. CDR3 DNA sequence: TGCAGTGCTAGTAGGGGCTCCTACGAGCAGTACTTC.

V is TRBV24-1 and J is TRBJ2-5, with 9 bases that match TRBD1. Unmatched junction bases numbered 11, after V lost 3 bases and J lost 1 base. Germline CDR1 reads KGHDR; CDR2 reads SFDVKD. This CDR3 has 18 amino acids. The CDR3 coding sequence is TGTGCCACCAGTGATCGGCAGGACAGGGGCAATTCCCAAGAGACCCAGTACTTC. Encoded protein: CATSDRQDRGNSQETQYF.

The V gene is TRBV28, the J gene TRBJ1-1; a possible D gene is TRBD1 (5 bases). Trimming took 5 bases from V and 0 from J, leaving 13 bases between them. Germline CDR1 MDHEN, CDR2 SYDVKM. The CDR3 has 15 amino acids. The CDR3 bases are TGTGCCAGCAGTAGGGGCCCCAGGGTGAACACTGAAGCTTTCTTT. Encoded protein: CASSRGPRVNTEAFF.

This clone was seen only a few times. This chain links TRBV7-2 with TRBJ2-1; perhaps TRBD2 as D (5 bases). CDR1 and CDR2 (germline): SGHTA, FQGNSA. The CDR3 sequence is 15 residues long. Between the trimmed V and J ends, which lost 1 base and 2 bases, there was a span of 9 bases. The CDR3 loop is CASSLGAEAYNEQFF. The CDR3, as DNA: TGTGCCAGCAGCTTAGGAGCGGAGGCCTACAATGAGCAGTTCTTC.

The rearrangement uses TRBV5-1 and TRBJ1-1; D is ambiguous. Trimming cost V 1 base and J 4 bases, with 11 bases left between them. The CDR3 covers 14 residues. Germline V gives CDR1 SGHRS, CDR2 YFSETQ. The CDR3 nucleotides read TGCGCCAGCAGCTTGACAGAGAGTCTCACTGAAGCTTTCTTT. Its protein is CASSLTESLTEAFF.